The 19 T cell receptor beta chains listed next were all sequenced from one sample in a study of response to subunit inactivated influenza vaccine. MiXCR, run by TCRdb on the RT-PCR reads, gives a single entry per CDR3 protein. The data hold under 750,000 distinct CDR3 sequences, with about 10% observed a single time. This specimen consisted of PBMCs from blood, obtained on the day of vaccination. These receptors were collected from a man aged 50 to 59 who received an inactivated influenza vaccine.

The CDR3 region is CASSTSGRAADTQYF. CDR3 in DNA: TGTGCCAGTAGTACTAGCGGGAGGGCCGCAGATACGCAGTATTTT. The genes are TRBV19 and TRBJ2-3, with 12 positions matching TRBD2. Losses at the gene ends were 4 bases for V and 4 bases for J; bases not matched to a gene: 3. The CDR3 consists of 15 residues. CDR1 LNHDA and CDR2 SQIVND come from the germline V gene (reference sequence).

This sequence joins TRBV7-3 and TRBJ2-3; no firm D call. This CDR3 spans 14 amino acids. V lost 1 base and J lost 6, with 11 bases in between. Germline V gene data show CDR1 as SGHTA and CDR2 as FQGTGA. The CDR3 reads CASSLRQTWDTQYF. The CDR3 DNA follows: TGTGCCAGCAGCTTAAGGCAGACGTGGGATACGCAGTATTTT. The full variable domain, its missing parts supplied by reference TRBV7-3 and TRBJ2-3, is GAGVSQTPSNKVTEKGKYVELRCDPISGHTALYWYRQSLGQGPEFLIYFQGTGAADDSGLPNDRFFAVRPEGSVSTLKIQRTERGDSAVYLCASSLRQTWDTQYFGPGTRLTVL.

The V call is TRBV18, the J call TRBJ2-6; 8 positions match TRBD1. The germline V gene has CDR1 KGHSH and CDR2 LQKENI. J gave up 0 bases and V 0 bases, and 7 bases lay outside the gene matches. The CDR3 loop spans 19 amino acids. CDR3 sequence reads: CASSPPTGASISGANVLTF. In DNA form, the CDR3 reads TGTGCCAGCTCACCACCGACAGGGGCGTCGATCTCTGGGGCCAACGTCCTGACTTTC.

The CDR3, as DNA: TGCGCCAGCAGCCTGGTGGGGCTAGGGGCTGAAGCTTTCTTT. Translated, it gives CASSLVGLGAEAFF. The chain links TRBV4-1 to TRBJ1-1; D is perhaps TRBD1 (5 bases). The V end lost 4 bases, the J end lost 6 bases, and 15 bases lay between the germline ends. Germline loops: CDR1 MGHRA, CDR2 YSYEKL. The CDR3 runs 14 residues.

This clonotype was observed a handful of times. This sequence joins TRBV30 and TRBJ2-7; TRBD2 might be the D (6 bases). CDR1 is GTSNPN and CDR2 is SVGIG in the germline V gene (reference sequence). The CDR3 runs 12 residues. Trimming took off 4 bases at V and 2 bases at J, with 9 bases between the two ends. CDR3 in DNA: TGTGCCTGGAACGGGGGAACCTACGAGCAGTACTTC. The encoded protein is CAWNGGTYEQYF.

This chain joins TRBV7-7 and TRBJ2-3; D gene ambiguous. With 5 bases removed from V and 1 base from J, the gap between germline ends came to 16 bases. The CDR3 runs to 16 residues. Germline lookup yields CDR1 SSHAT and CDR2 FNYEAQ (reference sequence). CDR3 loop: CASSRFGPWGTDTQYF. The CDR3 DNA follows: TGTGCCAGCAGCCGTTTCGGGCCGTGGGGCACAGATACGCAGTATTTT.

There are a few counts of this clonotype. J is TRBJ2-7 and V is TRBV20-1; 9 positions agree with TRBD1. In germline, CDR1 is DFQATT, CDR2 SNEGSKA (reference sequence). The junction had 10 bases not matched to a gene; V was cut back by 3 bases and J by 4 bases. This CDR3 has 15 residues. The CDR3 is CSARGGLGQGYEQYF. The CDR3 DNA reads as TGCAGTGCTAGGGGAGGGCTCGGACAGGGGTACGAGCAGTACTTC.

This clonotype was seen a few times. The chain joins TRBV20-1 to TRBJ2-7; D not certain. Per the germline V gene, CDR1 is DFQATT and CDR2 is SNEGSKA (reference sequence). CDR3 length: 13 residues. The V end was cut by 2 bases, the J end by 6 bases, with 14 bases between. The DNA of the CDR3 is TGCAGTGCTAGATCCGGGTCCCTACCCGAGCAGTACTTC. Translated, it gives CSARSGSLPEQYF.

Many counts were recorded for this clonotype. Here the CDR3 DNA reads TGTGCCAGCAGTGATAGTGGACTAGCGGGAGTACAGTTCTTC. Translated: CASSDSGLAGVQFF. The rearrangement joins TRBV6-4 to TRBJ2-1; 13 nucleotides match TRBD2. Per the germline V gene, CDR1 is MRHNA and CDR2 is SNTAGT. The CDR3 is 14 amino acids. Trimming at V came to 3 bases and at J to 13 bases, leaving 6 bases not matched to a gene.

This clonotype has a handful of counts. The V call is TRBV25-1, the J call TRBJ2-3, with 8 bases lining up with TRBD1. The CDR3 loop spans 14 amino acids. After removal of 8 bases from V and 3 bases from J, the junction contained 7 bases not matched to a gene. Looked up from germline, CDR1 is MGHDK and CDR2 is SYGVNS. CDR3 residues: CASARGQGTDTQYF. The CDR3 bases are TGTGCCAGCGCCAGGGGGCAGGGGACAGATACGCAGTATTTT.

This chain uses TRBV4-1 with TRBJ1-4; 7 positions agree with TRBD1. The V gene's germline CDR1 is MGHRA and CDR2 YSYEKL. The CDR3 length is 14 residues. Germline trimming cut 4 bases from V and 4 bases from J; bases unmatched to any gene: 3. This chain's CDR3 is CASSPHRGNEKLFF. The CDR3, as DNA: TGCGCCAGCAGCCCCCACAGGGGTAATGAAAAACTGTTTTTT.

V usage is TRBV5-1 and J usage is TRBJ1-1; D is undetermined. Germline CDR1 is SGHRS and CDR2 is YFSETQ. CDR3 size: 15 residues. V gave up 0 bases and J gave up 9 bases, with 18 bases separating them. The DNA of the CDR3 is TGCGCCAGCAGCTTGGAAGGAGGGAGAAGCCCCAAAGCTTTCTTT. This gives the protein CASSLEGGRSPKAFF.

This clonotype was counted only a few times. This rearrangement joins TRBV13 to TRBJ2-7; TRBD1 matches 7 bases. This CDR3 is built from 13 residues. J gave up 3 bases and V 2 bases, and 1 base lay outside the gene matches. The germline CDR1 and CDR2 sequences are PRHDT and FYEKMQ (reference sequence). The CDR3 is CASSLRTGYEQYF. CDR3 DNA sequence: TGTGCCAGCAGCTTACGGACAGGCTACGAGCAGTACTTC.

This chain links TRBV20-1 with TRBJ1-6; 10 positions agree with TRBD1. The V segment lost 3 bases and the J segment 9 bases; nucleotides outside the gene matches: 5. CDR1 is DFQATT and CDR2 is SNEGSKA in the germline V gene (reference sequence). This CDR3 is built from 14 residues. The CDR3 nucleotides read TGCAGTGCTAGGGAGACAGGGGGCTTTTCACCCCTCCACTTT. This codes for CSARETGGFSPLHF.

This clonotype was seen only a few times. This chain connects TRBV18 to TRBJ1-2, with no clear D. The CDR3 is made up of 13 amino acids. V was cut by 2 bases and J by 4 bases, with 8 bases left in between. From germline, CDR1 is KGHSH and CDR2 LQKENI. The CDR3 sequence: CASSPNGFYGYTF. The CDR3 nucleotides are TGTGCCAGCTCACCAAACGGCTTCTATGGCTACACCTTC.

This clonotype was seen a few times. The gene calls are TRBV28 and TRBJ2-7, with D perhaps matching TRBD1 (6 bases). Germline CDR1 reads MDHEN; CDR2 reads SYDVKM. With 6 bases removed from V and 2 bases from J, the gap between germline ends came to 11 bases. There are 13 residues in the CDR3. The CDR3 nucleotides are TGTGCCAGCAGGGGGGCACTAGCCTACGAGCAGTACTTC. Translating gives CASRGALAYEQYF.

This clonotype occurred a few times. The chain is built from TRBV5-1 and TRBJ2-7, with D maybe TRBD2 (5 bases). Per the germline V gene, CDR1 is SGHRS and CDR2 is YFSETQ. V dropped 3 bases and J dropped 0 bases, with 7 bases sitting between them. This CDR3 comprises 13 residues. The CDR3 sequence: CASSWESSYEQYF. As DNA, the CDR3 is TGCGCCAGCAGCTGGGAGAGCTCCTACGAGCAGTACTTC. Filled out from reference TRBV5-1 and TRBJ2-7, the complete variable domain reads KAGVTQTPRYLIKTRGQQVTLSCSPISGHRSVSWYQQTPGQGLQFLFEYFSETQRNKGNFPGRFSGRQFSNSRSEMNVSTLELGDSALYLCASSWESSYEQYFGPGTRLTVT.

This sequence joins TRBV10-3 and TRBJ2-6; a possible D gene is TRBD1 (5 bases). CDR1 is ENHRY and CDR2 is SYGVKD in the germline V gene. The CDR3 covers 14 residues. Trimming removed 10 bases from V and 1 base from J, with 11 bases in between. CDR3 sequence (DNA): TGTGCCACGATGACAGCTTCTGGGGCCAACGTCCTGACTTTC. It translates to CATMTASGANVLTF.

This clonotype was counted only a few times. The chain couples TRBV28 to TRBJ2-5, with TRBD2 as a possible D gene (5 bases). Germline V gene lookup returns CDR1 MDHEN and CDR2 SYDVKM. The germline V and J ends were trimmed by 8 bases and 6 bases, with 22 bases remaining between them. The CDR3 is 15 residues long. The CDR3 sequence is CASHKPRASRQTQYF. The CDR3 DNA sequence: TGTGCCAGCCATAAACCGAGGGCTAGCAGGCAGACCCAGTACTTC.